Presented here are 5 T cell receptor beta chains from one specimen sequenced in a study. Each CDR3 protein gets one entry after TCRdb re-called the 5' RACE reads with MiXCR. There are tens of thousands of distinct CDR3 sequences in the sample; less than 40% occur only once, and around 2.3% lies in the top ten. The sequencing input was tumor-infiltrating naive CD4+ T cells sorted from the breast tumor. The subset denotes: naive CD4+ T cells, CD4+CD45RA+CD25-. Source of these receptors: a female donor with breast cancer.

A single count supports this clonotype. The rearrangement uses TRBV6-5 and TRBJ2-2; possible D gene TRBD1, 6 bases. V lost 6 bases, J lost 4 bases, and 18 bases lay in between. This CDR3 contains 16 residues. Per the germline V gene, CDR1 is MNHEY and CDR2 is SVGAGI. For the CDR3, the DNA is TGTGCCAGCAGGAAACAGGGACGCACAAGCACCGGGGAGCTGTTTTTT. This sequence encodes CASRKQGRTSTGELFF.

This clonotype was found a few times. This CDR3 is missing its conserved last phenylalanine or tryptophan, likely due to a read error. The V call is TRBV29-1, the J call TRBJ2-6; 8 nucleotides match TRBD1. CDR3 length: 17 amino acids. Looked up from germline, CDR1 is SQVTM and CDR2 is ANQGSEA. J was trimmed by 0 bases and V by 3 bases; bases with no gene match: 7. For the CDR3, the DNA is TGCAGCGTTGACGGGGGACAGGCGATCTCTGGGGCCAACGTCCTGACTTCC. It specifies CSVDGGQAISGANVLTS.

Turning to this clonotype: Possible read error: a much larger clone is one base away. The chain couples TRBV12-5 to TRBJ1-1, with 7 bases identical to TRBD1. This CDR3 comprises 16 residues. The germline V gene encodes CDR1 LGHNT and CDR2 FRNRAP. V trimming: 4 bases; J trimming: 7 bases; junction bases outside the gene matches: 15. The CDR3 nucleotides read TGTGCTAGTGGTTCCCGTACAGCAGGGGGAGGGAATGAAGCTTTCTTT. It encodes CASGSRTAGGGNEAFF.

In its sample, this clonotype was seen many times. The chain couples TRBV29-1 to TRBJ2-1, with 9 bases identical to TRBD2. The CDR3 loop spans 14 amino acids. CDR1 and CDR2 (germline): SQVTM, ANQGSEA. Trimming took 2 bases from V and 7 from J; bases not matched to a gene: 6. The CDR3 loop is CSVERAGGANEQFF. The CDR3 region has the DNA TGCAGCGTTGAAAGAGCGGGAGGAGCAAATGAGCAGTTCTTC.

As regards this clonotype: A read error may account for a junction end that differs from germline. The chain joins TRBV6-6 to TRBJ2-4, with D uncertain. Germline V CDR1 and CDR2: MNHNY, SVGAGI (reference sequence). The CDR3 contains 16 residues. In nucleotides, the CDR3 is TGTGCCAGCAGTTACTCGGGTTTTTTAGCCAAAACCATTCAGTACTTC. Protein product: CASSYSGFLAKTIQYF.